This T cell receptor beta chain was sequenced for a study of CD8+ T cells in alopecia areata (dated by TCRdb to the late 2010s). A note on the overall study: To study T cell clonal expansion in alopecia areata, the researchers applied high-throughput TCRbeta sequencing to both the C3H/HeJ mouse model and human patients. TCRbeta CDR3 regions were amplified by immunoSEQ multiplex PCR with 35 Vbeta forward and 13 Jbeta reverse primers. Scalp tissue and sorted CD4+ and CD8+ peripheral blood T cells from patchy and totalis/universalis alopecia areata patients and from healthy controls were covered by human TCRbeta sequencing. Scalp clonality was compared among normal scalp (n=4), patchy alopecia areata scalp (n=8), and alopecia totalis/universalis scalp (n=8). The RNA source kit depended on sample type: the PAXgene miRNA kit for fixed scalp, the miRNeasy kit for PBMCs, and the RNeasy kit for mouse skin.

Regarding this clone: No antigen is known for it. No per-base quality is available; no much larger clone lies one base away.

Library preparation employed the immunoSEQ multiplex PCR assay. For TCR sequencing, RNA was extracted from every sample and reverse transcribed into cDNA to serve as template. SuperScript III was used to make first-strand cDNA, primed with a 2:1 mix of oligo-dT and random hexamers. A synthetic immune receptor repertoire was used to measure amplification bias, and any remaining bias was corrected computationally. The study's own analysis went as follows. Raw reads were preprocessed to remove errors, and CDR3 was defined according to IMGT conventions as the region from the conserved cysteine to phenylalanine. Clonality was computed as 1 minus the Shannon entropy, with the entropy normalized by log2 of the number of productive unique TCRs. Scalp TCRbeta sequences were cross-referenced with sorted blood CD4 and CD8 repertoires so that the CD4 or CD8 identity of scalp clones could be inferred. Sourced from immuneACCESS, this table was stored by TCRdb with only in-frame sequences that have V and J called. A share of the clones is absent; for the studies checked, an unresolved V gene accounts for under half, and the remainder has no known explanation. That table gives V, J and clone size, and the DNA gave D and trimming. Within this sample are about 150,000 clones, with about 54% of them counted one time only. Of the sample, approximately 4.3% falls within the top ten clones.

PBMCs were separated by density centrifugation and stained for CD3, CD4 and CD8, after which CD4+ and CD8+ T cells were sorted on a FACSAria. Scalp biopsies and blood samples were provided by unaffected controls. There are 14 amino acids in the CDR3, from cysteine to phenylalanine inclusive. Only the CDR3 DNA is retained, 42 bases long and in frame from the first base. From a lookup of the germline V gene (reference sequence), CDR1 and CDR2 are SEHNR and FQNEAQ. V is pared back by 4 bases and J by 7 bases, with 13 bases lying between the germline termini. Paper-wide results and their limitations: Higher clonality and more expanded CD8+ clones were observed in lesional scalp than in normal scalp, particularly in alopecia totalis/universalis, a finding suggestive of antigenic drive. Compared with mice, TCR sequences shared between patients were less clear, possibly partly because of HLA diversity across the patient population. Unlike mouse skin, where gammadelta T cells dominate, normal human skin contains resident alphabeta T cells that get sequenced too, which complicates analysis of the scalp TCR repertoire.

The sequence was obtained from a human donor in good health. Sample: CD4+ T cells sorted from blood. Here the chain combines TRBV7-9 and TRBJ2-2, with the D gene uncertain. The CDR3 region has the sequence CASSWIVGDGELFF. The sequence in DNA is TGTGCCAGCAGCTGGATAGTTGGGGACGGGGAGCTGTTTTTT.